The T cell receptor (beta chain) under discussion was sequenced for a study of Graves' ophthalmopathy and Graves' hyperthyroidism. RNA served as the template for amplifying TCR beta CDR3 regions. First-round RT-PCR used HTBI primers; second-round multiplex PCR followed. TCRdb independently ran MiXCR on the multiplex PCR reads; one entry per CDR3 protein. The table has 600,000 to 650,000 distinct CDR3 sequences, 22% seen once. This clonotype was counted at least ten times. Deletions cut 3 bases from V and 7 bases from J, with 10 bases between. The CDR3 has 14 amino acids. Germline-derived CDR1 and CDR2 are SGHAT and FQNNGV.

The receptor was derived from a woman younger than 35 with stable Graves' hyperthyroidism. Some clones in this sample may be carry-over from other donors' samples. Sequenced input: peripheral blood. V usage is TRBV11-2 and J usage is TRBJ1-6; possible D gene TRBD1, 5 bases. CDR3 sequence (DNA): TGTGCCAGCAGCTTCGGGACGGGAAATTCACCCCTCCACTTT. It translates to CASSFGTGNSPLHF.